These 9 T cell receptor beta chains came from one sample sequenced in a study of T cell responses to AZD1222 COVID-19 vaccine (dated by TCRdb to the early 2020s). What this sample's time point label stands for: sample from adult after SARS-CoV-2 infection, after symptom onset. Library method: the immunoSEQ multiplex PCR assay. TCRdb mirrors the immuneACCESS table, restricted to in-frame sequences. Some clones are absent from its copies; in checked studies, under half trace to an unresolved V gene, and the reason for the others is unknown. The sample table records 150,000 to 160,000 clones; around 85% of these occur just once. 5.5% to 7% of the sample rests with the top ten. The sample in question was peripheral blood, obtained after recovery from COVID-19. These TCRs come from an adult who had recovered from COVID-19.

This chain joins TRBV19 and TRBJ2-7; the D gene is possibly TRBD1 (6 bases). The CDR3 is 14 residues long. Trimming stripped 4 bases from V and 6 bases from J, with 16 bases between. Germline-derived CDR1 and CDR2 are LNHDA and SQIVND (reference sequence). The CDR3 spells CASSTSSRGAEQYF. As DNA, the CDR3 is TGTGCCAGTAGTACCTCCTCCAGGGGAGCCGAGCAGTACTTC.

The chain employs TRBV14 and TRBJ2-1; D might be TRBD2 (5 bases). This CDR3 has 15 residues. CDR1 and CDR2 (germline): SGHDN, FVKESK. V dropped 5 bases and J dropped 3 bases, with 14 bases sitting between them. The CDR3 loop is CASSYGLVDYNEQFF. CDR3 nucleotide sequence: TGTGCCAGCAGCTACGGACTCGTGGACTACAATGAGCAGTTCTTC. The complete variable domain, with remaining parts taken from reference TRBV14 and TRBJ2-1, reads EAGVTQFPSHSVIEKGQTVTLRCDPISGHDNLYWYRRVMGKEIKFLLHFVKESKQDESGMPNNRFLAERTGGTYSTLKVQPAELEDSGVYFCASSYGLVDYNEQFFGPGTRLTVL.

The rearrangement uses TRBV2 and TRBJ1-6; 7 bases are a match to TRBD1. CDR1 is SNHLY, CDR2 FYNNEI, per germline. The CDR3 spans 14 residues. V lost 7 bases and J lost 2; bases outside the gene matches: 2. DNA of the CDR3: TGTGCCAGCATCGGGACAGCCTATAATTCACCCCTCCACTTT. Its translation: CASIGTAYNSPLHF.

This clone was seen a handful of times. The genes are TRBV9 and TRBJ2-1; the match to TRBD2 covers 9 bases. CDR3 length: 17 amino acids. Losses at the gene ends were 0 bases for V and 12 bases for J; bases not matched to a gene: 16. Germline loops: CDR1 SGDLS, CDR2 YYNGEE. The CDR3 reads CASSVDEGSGSRSRQFF. Written as DNA, the CDR3 is TGTGCCAGCAGCGTAGATGAAGGTAGCGGGAGTAGGTCTCGGCAGTTCTTC.

This chain connects TRBV9 to TRBJ2-2, with a tentative D call TRBD2 (6 bases). CDR1 is SGDLS, CDR2 YYNGEE, per germline. This CDR3 spans 15 amino acids. The germline V and J ends were trimmed by 6 bases and 1 base, with 13 bases remaining between them. CDR3 sequence (DNA): TGTGCCAGCACCACGGCGGGGCGGAACACCGGGGAGCTGTTTTTT. Translation: CASTTAGRNTGELFF. The full variable domain, with the rest looked up from reference TRBV9 and TRBJ2-2, is DSGVTQTPKHLITATGQRVTLRCSPRSGDLSVYWYQQSLDQGLQFLIQYYNGEERAKGNILERFSAQQFPDLHSELNLSSLELGDSALYFCASTTAGRNTGELFFGEGSRLTVL.

This clone was detected only a few times. In nucleotides, the CDR3 is TGCGCCAGCAGCGGTGGGACAGGGGGTAATTCACCCCTCCACTTT. Its translation: CASSGGTGGNSPLHF. The V and J genes are TRBV5-1 and TRBJ1-6; TRBD1 matches at 11 bases. V shed 4 bases and J 6 bases; nucleotides not matched to a gene: 3. This CDR3 region has 15 residues. Germline CDR1 reads SGHRS; CDR2 reads YFSETQ.

The V gene is TRBV7-2, the J gene TRBJ2-5, with 7 bases fitting TRBD2. The V gene end was trimmed by 6 bases and the J gene end by 5 bases; junction bases not matched to a gene: 12. The germline CDR1 and CDR2 sequences are SGHTA and FQGNSA. This CDR3 contains 15 residues. Here the CDR3 DNA reads TGTGCCAGCAGGCCGGGGGGTCACCTCGGCGAGACCCAGTACTTC. As protein: CASRPGGHLGETQYF. The whole variable domain, remainder taken from reference TRBV7-2 and TRBJ2-5, is GAGVSQSPSNKVTEKGKDVELRCDPISGHTALYWYRQSLGQGLEFLIYFQGNSAPDKSGLPSDRFSAERTGGSVSTLTIQRTQQEDSAVYLCASRPGGHLGETQYFGPGTRLLVL.

The rearrangement joins TRBV7-2 to TRBJ2-1; D is unclear. The CDR3 length is 14 residues. Germline V gene lookup returns CDR1 SGHTA and CDR2 FQGNSA. The V gene lost 2 bases and the J gene lost 8 bases, with 13 bases spanning the gap. This chain's CDR3 is CASSLSPSHYEQFF. The CDR3, as DNA: TGTGCCAGCAGCTTATCACCTAGTCATTATGAGCAGTTCTTC.

J is TRBJ2-1 and V is TRBV7-3, with 12 bases aligning to TRBD2. The trim removed 5 bases at V and 6 bases at J, leaving 5 bases unmatched. The CDR3 loop spans 15 amino acids. The germline V gene has CDR1 SGHTA and CDR2 FQGTGA. The CDR3 sequence is CASSPGTSGPNEQFF. The CDR3 coding sequence is TGTGCCAGCAGCCCTGGGACTAGCGGGCCCAATGAGCAGTTCTTC.